Reported below is one T cell receptor beta chain. Its target is not known. Molecular barcoding with unique molecular identifiers was used for the TCRbeta library. TCRdb reanalysed the PCR reads using MiXCR and keeps one entry per CDR3 protein. The sample includes about 1,000,000 distinct CDR3 sequences, under 30% of them seen just once. These data are taken from a study of T-cell reconstitution after alpha-beta-depleted transplantation in children. General observations from the study: Some patients' high day-60 TCRbeta diversity was attributed to recipient cells surviving conditioning. Reportedly, only several hundred clones from non-depleted graft cells drove alpha-beta T-cell counts at about two months. By one year post-transplant, T-cell counts and diversity largely arose from T cells that were newly produced.

CDR3 length: 14 amino acids. Trimming took 3 bases from V and 1 from J; bases not matched to a gene: 3. CDR1 is SGDLS, CDR2 YYNGEE, per germline. The clonotype was recovered from a boy under three years old who had a stem cell transplant for SCID, so the T cells may come from the graft donor. The rearrangement uses TRBV9 and TRBJ1-1, with TRBD1 matching 7 bases. The specimen was PBMCs, mostly from graft donor cells, collected 360 days after TCRalphabeta/CD19-depleted stem cell transplant. CDR3 bases: TGTGCCAGCAGCGCGGGACAGCCGAACACTGAAGCTTTCTTT. The encoded protein is CASSAGQPNTEAFF.